The next 16 T cell receptor beta chains were all read from a single sample in a study of identical twins. TCRdb processed the 5' RACE reads anew with MiXCR; each CDR3 protein has one entry. The sample yields roughly 630,000 distinct CDR3 sequences, roughly 6.6% seen once. These data are also associated with another study on yellow fever vaccine responses in identical twins.

Material for sequencing was PBMCs. The receptors derive from a young woman in good health.

This clonotype was counted only a few times. The gene calls are TRBV6-5 and TRBJ2-1; 10 nucleotides align to TRBD1. CDR3 length equals 18 residues. Germline CDR1 MNHEY, CDR2 SVGAGI. The V segment lost 0 bases and the J segment 3 bases; nucleotides outside the gene matches: 8. CDR3: CASSYSGTGAYVYNEQFF. The CDR3 coding sequence is TGTGCCAGCAGTTACTCCGGGACAGGGGCATACGTCTACAATGAGCAGTTCTTC.

This clonotype showed up many times. Compared with germline, one end of the junction differs, possibly owing to a read error. The CDR3 spells CASSLSLNTEAFF. DNA of the CDR3: TGCGCCAGCAGCTTGTCCCTGAACACTGAAGCTTTCTTT. This sequence joins TRBV12-3 or TRBV12-4 and TRBJ1-1; D is undetermined. This CDR3 is built from 13 residues.

The chain combines TRBV12-3 or TRBV12-4 with TRBJ2-5; D is unclear. Trimming cost V 3 bases and J 5 bases, with 10 bases left between them. CDR3 length: 13 residues. The CDR3 DNA follows: TGTGCCAGCAGTTTTGGGTTTTTCGAGACCCAGTACTTC. It encodes CASSFGFFETQYF.

The genes are TRBV20-1 and TRBJ2-1; D is possibly TRBD2 (6 bases). Trimming took 3 bases from V and 0 from J, leaving 21 bases between them. The CDR3 totals 18 residues. In germline, CDR1 is DFQATT, CDR2 SNEGSKA (reference sequence). The DNA for the CDR3 is TGCAGTGCTAGGGACCGGGACTCCAAAAAGAGCTCCTACAATGAGCAGTTCTTC. Protein sequence: CSARDRDSKKSSYNEQFF.

This clonotype has at least ten counts. The rearrangement joins TRBV7-2 to TRBJ2-2, with D possibly TRBD1 on 5 matching bases. CDR1 and CDR2 from the germline V gene are SGHTA and FQGNSA. Trimming shortened V by 0 bases and J by 1 base, and 9 bases separated the two germline ends. The CDR3 contains 16 residues. The CDR3 sequence is CASSLAYTGNTGELFF. The CDR3 bases are TGTGCCAGCAGCTTAGCGTACACAGGGAACACCGGGGAGCTGTTTTTT.

This clonotype was seen a handful of times. This sequence joins TRBV12-3 or TRBV12-4 and TRBJ1-1, with D perhaps TRBD1 (6 bases). This CDR3 is 13 amino acids long. The V gene lost 4 bases and the J gene lost 8 bases, with 14 bases spanning the gap. Here the CDR3 reads CASSSQQGSEAFF. The CDR3 DNA sequence: TGTGCCAGCAGTTCCCAACAGGGCTCGGAAGCTTTCTTT.

The chain is built from TRBV5-1 and TRBJ2-5; 13 positions agree with TRBD2. CDR1 SGHRS and CDR2 YFSETQ come from the germline V gene. This CDR3 spans 15 amino acids. V gave up 6 bases and J gave up 2 bases; unmatched junction bases: 4. CDR3 amino acids: CASMTSGGIQETQYF. The CDR3 DNA is TGCGCCAGCATGACTAGCGGGGGGATTCAAGAGACCCAGTACTTC.

This clonotype was recorded at least ten times. This rearrangement joins TRBV14 to TRBJ1-2, with TRBD1 matching over 7 bases. With 5 bases clipped from V and 5 bases from J, the junction kept 5 bases outside the gene matches. Per germline, CDR1 SGHDN and CDR2 FVKESK. This CDR3 has 13 residues. The CDR3 nucleotides read TGTGCCAGCAGCGCACAGGGGAATTATGGCTACACCTTC. Amino acids: CASSAQGNYGYTF.

This clonotype has a count of ten or more. The V gene is TRBV29-1, the J gene TRBJ2-1; D gene ambiguous. Germline V gene sequence: CDR1 SQVTM, CDR2 ANQGSEA. Trimming removed 4 bases from V and 5 bases from J, with 6 bases in between. This CDR3 is 11 amino acids long. The CDR3 DNA reads TGCAGCGTTGCCAGAGACAATGAGCAGTTCTTC. This gives the protein CSVARDNEQFF.

This clonotype has just a few counts. The chain is built from TRBV15 and TRBJ1-5; D unclear. The V end lost 0 bases, the J end lost 0 bases, and 9 bases lay between the germline ends. CDR3 length equals 16 residues. Germline CDR1 LNHNV, CDR2 YYDKDF (reference sequence). CDR3 region: CATSRDPYVSNQPQHF. The CDR3 DNA follows: TGTGCCACCAGCAGAGATCCTTACGTTAGCAATCAGCCCCAGCATTTT.

Only a few counts were recorded for this clonotype. V gene TRBV3-1 combines with J gene TRBJ2-2, with 8 bases identical to TRBD1. V lost 4 bases to trimming and J lost 3 bases; unmatched junction nucleotides: 7. The CDR3 sequence is 16 residues long. CDR1 is LGHDT, CDR2 YNNKEL, per germline (reference sequence). The CDR3, as DNA: TGTGCCAGCAGCCGATCCGGGACAGGAGACACCGGGGAGCTGTTTTTT. Translating it yields CASSRSGTGDTGELFF. Filled out from reference TRBV3-1 and TRBJ2-2, the complete variable domain reads DTAVSQTPKYLVTQMGNDKSIKCEQNLGHDTMYWYKQDSKKFLKIMFSYNNKELIINETVPNRFSPKSPDKAHLNLHINSLELGDSAVYFCASSRSGTGDTGELFFGEGSRLTVL.

The chain employs TRBV11-2 and TRBJ1-5; D uncertain. The length of the CDR3 is 13 residues. V was trimmed by 0 bases and J by 10 bases, leaving 10 bases between them. Germline assignment: CDR1 SGHAT and CDR2 FQNNGV. The CDR3 reads CASSLDLAPPQHF. The CDR3 DNA sequence: TGTGCCAGCAGCTTAGATTTGGCACCCCCCCAGCATTTT.

This clonotype showed up many times. This rearrangement joins TRBV5-1 to TRBJ2-7, with 10 bases aligning to TRBD2. The CDR3 totals 15 residues. The germline gives CDR1 SGHRS, CDR2 YFSETQ. V was pared by 1 base and J by 5 bases, with 6 bases of the junction left unmatched. The CDR3 bases are TGCGCCAGCAGCTTGCTTTCTAGCGGGAGACACGAGCAGTACTTC. Its protein product is CASSLLSSGRHEQYF.

The table lists this clonotype with a few counts. This chain links TRBV12-3 or TRBV12-4 with TRBJ1-2; D remains unclear. V gave up 3 bases and J gave up 6 bases, with 14 bases separating them. The CDR3 runs to 14 residues. CDR3 nucleotides: TGTGCCAGCAGTTTTAGCCGGATATCGCATGGCTACACCTTC. Its protein product is CASSFSRISHGYTF.

The chain is built from TRBV7-2 and TRBJ2-1, with 10 bases fitting TRBD1. With 4 bases clipped from V and 8 bases from J, the junction kept 8 bases outside the gene matches. The V gene's germline CDR1 is SGHTA and CDR2 FQGNSA. This CDR3 region has 15 residues. The CDR3: CASSSGQGFFDEQFF. The DNA of the CDR3 is TGTGCCAGCAGCTCGGGACAGGGGTTTTTCGATGAGCAGTTCTTC. Full variable domain (outside the CDR3, taken from reference TRBV7-2 and TRBJ2-1): GAGVSQSPSNKVTEKGKDVELRCDPISGHTALYWYRQSLGQGLEFLIYFQGNSAPDKSGLPSDRFSAERTGGSVSTLTIQRTQQEDSAVYLCASSSGQGFFDEQFFGPGTRLTVL.

This clonotype has only a few counts. This CDR3 is CASRTGTALSGNTIYF. As DNA, the CDR3 is TGTGCCAGCAGAACCGGGACGGCACTCTCTGGAAACACCATATATTTT. The chain combines TRBV5-5 with TRBJ1-3; perhaps TRBD1 as D (5 bases). Germline values: CDR1 SGHKS, CDR2 YYEKEE (reference sequence). V shed 5 bases and J shed 0 bases, with 15 bases lying between them. CDR3 length: 16 residues. Supplemented by reference TRBV5-5 and TRBJ1-3, the full variable domain reads DAGVTQSPTHLIKTRGQQVTLRCSPISGHKSVSWYQQVLGQGPQFIFQYYEKEERGRGNFPDRFSARQFPNYSSELNVNALLLGDSALYLCASRTGTALSGNTIYFGEGSWLTVV.